This T cell receptor beta chain originates from a study of chemoradiotherapy in HPV16-positive cancers (dated by TCRdb to between 2021 and 2024). About the study as a whole: Candidate HPV-specific T-cell clones and common TCR motifs were defined through functional T-cell assays on cells from a couple of HPV16-positive patients. The study set out to ask whether T-cell immunity against the HPV oncoproteins E6 and E7 changes over the course of chemoradiotherapy and whether that immunity affects survival. The candidate HPV-specific TCRs and motifs were subsequently tracked in TCR repertoires obtained from fewer than 95 patients with HPV-related cancers.

The library was prepared using the immunoSEQ multiplex PCR assay. TCRdb's version of the immuneACCESS table is confined to in-frame rearrangements and falls short of the full clone set. An unresolved V gene accounts for under half of the shortfall where checked; the remainder is of unknown origin. The sample data list about 13,000 clones, and about 85% of these were observed just once. Less than 6% of the sample lies in the top ten. Because repertoires were sampled repeatedly during chemoradiotherapy, clonal expansion in the tumor microenvironment could be followed. With respect to this clone: No cognate antigen has been identified for it. The sample holds no much larger clone one base away, and base qualities are not on file.

General findings and caveats noted by the study authors: The survival association was reported for HPV16-positive patients, and the functional definition of HPV-specific T cells was derived from only two HPV16-positive patients. In HPV16-positive patients, expansion of HPV-responsive T cells during chemoradiotherapy was found to be associated with improved recurrence-free survival. Expansion of candidate HPV-specific clones and E7-related TCR motifs was observed in the tumor microenvironment during treatment, whereas no such expansion was observed for non-HPV-specific T cells.

This receptor was taken from a human donor with HPV-associated anogenital cancer. The starting material was blood, obtained from a patient who underwent chemoradiotherapy.

This receptor has the CDR3 CASRAGGSREQYF. The sequenced DNA is TGTGCCAGCAGGGCAGGGGGCTCCCGGGAGCAGTACTTC. The chain couples TRBV27 to TRBJ2-7; 8 central nucleotides agree with TRBD1. Germline trimming amounts to 6 bases on V and 7 bases on J, with 8 as the count of junction bases outside the gene matches. CDR1 and CDR2, looked up from the germline V gene (reference sequence), are MNHEY and SMNVEV. CDR3 length: 13 amino acids, cysteine to phenylalanine. Of the read, only the CDR3 DNA is kept; its 39 bases are in frame from base 1.